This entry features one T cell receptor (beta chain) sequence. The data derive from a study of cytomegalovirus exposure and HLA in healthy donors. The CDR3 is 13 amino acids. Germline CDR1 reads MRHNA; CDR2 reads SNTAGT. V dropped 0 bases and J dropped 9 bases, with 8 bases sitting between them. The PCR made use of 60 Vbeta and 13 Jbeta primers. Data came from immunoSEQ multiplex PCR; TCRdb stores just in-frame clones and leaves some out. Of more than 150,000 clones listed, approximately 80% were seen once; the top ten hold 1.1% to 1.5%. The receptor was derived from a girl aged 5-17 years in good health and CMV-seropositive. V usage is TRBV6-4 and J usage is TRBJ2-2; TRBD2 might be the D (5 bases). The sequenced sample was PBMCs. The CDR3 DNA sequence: TGTGCCAGCAGTGACTCTTCGGGAAGGGAGCTGTTTTTT. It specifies CASSDSSGRELFF.